This TCR beta chain stems from a study of cytomegalovirus exposure and HLA in healthy donors. This clone is a singleton in its sample. Its specificity is unknown. Study conclusions and caveats: Usually a TCR sequence was rare, but some public TCRs were found in many donors. Later genetic work tied a missense DCLRE1C variant to beta-chain V and J trimming. According to the study, roughly 160 TCR beta chains were cytomegalovirus-associated. Sequencing artifact likely explains a cluster of highly shared sequence variants.

This CDR3 comprises 17 residues. The PCR employed 60 Vbeta primers together with 13 Jbeta primers. TCRdb's table, derived via immunoSEQ multiplex PCR, lists solely in-frame clones and lacks some. The data show tens of thousands of clones, approximately 81% seen once. The receptor's source is a woman aged 30 to 39 in good health and CMV-seropositive. This chain uses TRBV21-1 with TRBJ2-7; TRBD2, as called in the table, went unchecked against the DNA. TRBV21-1 is a documented pseudogene. Sequences were obtained from PBMCs. The CDR3 here is CASSKEVVGGKLNEQYF. CDR3 in DNA: TGTGCCAGCAGCAAAGAGGTCGTTGGCGGGAAGCTCAACGAGCAGTACTTC.